The 2 T cell receptor beta chains given below trace back to one sample, sequenced in a study of Tregs in tolerant kidney transplant recipients. Method: immunoSEQ multiplex PCR; TCRdb's copy keeps in-frame clones and lacks some. The data hold tens of thousands of clones, with 75% to 95% observed a single time. Mixed chimerism was transient after nonmyeloablative marrow transplants from related graft donors. The source material was CD4+ T cells from blood (PBMCs), sampled 24 months after the transplant. These receptors were collected from a human patient who received a combined kidney and bone marrow transplant. The graft donor may be the source of some T cells.

The sample holds a few counts of this clone. The V call is TRBV10-3, the J call TRBJ2-7; D is possibly TRBD1 (5 bases). Trimming left V 4 bases short and J 2 bases short, with 12 bases between. Germline V gene lookup returns CDR1 ENHRY and CDR2 SYGVKD. The CDR3 is 14 amino acids. The CDR3 DNA reads as TGTGCCATCAGTGTTGTCAGGGAAGCCTACGAGCAGTACTTC. Protein: CAISVVREAYEQYF.

V usage is TRBV30 and J usage is TRBJ1-2; TRBD1 might be the D (5 bases). V was cut by 2 bases and J by 10 bases, with 11 bases left in between. Germline assignment: CDR1 GTSNPN and CDR2 SVGIG (reference sequence). The CDR3 is made up of 11 amino acids. The CDR3 coding sequence is TGTGCCTGGAGTTGGGGGGGAGACTACACCTTC. Amino acid sequence: CAWSWGGDYTF.